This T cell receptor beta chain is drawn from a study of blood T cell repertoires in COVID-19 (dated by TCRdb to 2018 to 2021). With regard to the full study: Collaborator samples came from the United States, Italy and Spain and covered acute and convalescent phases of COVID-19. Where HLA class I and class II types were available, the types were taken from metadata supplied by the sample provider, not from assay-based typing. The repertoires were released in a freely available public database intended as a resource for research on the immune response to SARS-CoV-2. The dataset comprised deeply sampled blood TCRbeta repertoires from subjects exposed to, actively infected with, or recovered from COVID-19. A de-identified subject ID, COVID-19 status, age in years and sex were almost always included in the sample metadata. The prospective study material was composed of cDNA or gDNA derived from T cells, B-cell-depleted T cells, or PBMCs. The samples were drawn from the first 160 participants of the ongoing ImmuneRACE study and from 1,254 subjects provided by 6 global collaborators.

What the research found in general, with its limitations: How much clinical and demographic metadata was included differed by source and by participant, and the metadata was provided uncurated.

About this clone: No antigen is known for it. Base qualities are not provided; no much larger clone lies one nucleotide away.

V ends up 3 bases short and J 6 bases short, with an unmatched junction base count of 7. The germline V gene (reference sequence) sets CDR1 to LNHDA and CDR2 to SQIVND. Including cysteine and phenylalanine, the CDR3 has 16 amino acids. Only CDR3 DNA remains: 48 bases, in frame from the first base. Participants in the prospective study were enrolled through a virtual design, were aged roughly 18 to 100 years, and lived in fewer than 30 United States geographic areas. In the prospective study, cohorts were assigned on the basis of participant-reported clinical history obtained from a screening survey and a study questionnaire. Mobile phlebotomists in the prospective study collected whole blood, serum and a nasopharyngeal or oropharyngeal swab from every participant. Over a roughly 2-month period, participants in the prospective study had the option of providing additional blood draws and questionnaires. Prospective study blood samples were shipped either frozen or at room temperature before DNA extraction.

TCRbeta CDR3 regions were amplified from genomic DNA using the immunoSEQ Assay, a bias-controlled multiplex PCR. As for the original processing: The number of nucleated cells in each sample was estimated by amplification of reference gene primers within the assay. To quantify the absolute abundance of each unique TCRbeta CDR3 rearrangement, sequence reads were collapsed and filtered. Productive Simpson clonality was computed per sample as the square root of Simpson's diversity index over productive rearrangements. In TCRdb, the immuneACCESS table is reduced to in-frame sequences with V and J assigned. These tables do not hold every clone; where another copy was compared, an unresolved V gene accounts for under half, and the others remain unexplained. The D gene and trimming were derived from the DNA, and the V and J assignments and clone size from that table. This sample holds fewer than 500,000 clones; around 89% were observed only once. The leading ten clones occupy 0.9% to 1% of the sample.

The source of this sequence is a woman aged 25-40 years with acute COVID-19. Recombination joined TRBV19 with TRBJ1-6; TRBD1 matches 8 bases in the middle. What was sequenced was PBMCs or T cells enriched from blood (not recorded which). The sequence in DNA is TGTGCCAGTAGTATCCTTACAGGGGGAAGTAATTCACCCCTCCACTTT. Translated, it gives CASSILTGGSNSPLHF.